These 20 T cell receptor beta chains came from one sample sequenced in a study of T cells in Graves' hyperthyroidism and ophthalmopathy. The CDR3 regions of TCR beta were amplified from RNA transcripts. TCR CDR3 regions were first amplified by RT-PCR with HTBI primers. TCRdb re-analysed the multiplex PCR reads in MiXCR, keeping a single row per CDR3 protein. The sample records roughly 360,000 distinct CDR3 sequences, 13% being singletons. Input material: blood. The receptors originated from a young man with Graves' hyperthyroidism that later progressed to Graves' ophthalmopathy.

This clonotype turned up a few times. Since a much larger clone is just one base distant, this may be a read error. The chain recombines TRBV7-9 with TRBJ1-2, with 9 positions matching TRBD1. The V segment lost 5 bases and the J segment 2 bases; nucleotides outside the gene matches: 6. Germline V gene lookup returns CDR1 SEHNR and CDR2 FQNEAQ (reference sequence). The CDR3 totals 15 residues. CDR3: CASSTKQGANYGYTF. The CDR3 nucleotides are TGTGCCAGCAGCACAAAACAGGGGGCGAACTATGGCTACACCTTC.

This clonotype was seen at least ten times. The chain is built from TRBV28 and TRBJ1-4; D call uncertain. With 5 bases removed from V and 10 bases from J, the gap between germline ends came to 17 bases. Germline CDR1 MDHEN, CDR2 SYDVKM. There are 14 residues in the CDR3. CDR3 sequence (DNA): TGTGCCAGCAGTCTCGACGGGGAGATAGGAAAACTGTTTTTT. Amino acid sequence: CASSLDGEIGKLFF.

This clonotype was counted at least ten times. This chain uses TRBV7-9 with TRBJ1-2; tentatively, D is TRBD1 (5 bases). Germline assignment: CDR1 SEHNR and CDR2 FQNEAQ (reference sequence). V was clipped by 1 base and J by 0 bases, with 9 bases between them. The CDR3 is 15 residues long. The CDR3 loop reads CASSLGGGANYGYTF. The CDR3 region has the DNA TGTGCCAGCAGCTTAGGCGGGGGAGCTAACTATGGCTACACCTTC. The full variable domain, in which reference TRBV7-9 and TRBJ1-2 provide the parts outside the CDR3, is DTGVSQNPRHKITKRGQNVTFRCDPISEHNRLYWYRQTLGQGPEFLTYFQNEAQLEKSRLLSDRFSAERPKGSFSTLEIQRTEQGDSAMYLCASSLGGGANYGYTFGSGTRLTVV.

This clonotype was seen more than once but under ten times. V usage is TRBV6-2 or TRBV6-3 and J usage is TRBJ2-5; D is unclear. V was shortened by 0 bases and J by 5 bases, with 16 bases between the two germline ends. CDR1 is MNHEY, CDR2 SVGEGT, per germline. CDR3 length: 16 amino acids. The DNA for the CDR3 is TGTGCCAGCAGTTACTCACTTACAAGCGCCGGCGAGACCCAGTACTTC. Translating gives CASSYSLTSAGETQYF.

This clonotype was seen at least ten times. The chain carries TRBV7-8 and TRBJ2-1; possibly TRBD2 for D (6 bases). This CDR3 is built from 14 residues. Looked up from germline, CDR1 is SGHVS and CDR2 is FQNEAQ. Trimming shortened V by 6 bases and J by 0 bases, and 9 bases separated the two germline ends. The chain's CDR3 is CASRSGGSYNEQFF. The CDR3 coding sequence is TGTGCCAGCAGGTCCGGGGGCTCCTACAATGAGCAGTTCTTC.

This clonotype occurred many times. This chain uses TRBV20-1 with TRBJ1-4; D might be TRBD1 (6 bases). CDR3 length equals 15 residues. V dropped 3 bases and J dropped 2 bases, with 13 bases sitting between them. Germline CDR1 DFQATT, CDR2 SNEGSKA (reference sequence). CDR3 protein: CSASKQGQTNEKLFF. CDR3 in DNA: TGCAGTGCTAGTAAGCAGGGGCAGACTAATGAAAAACTGTTTTTT.

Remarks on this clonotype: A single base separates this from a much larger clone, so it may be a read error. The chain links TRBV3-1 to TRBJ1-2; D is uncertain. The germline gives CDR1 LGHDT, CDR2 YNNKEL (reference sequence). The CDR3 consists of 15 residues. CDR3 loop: CASSEIGATNYGYIF. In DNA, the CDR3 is TGTGCCAGCAGTGAAATTGGTGCCACTAACTATGGCTACATCTTC.

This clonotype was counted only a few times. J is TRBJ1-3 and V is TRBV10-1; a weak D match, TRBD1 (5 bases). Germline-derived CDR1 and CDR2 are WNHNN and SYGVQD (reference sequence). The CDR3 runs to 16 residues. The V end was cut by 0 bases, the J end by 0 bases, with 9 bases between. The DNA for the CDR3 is TGCGCCAGCAGTGAGTCGGGACTGAGCTCTGGAAACACCATATATTTT. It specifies CASSESGLSSGNTIYF.

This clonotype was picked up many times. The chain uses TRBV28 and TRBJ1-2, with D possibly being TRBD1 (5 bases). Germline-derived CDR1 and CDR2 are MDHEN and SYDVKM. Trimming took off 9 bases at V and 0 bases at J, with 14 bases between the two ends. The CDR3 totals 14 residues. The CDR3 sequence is CASLRQITNYGYTF. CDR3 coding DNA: TGTGCCAGTCTTCGACAGATTACTAACTATGGCTACACCTTC.

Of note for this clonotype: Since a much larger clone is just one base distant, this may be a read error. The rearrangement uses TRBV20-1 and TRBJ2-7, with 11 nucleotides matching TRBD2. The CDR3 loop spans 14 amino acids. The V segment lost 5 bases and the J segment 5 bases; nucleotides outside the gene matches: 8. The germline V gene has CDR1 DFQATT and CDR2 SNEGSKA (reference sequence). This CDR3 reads CSAGLGTSGNEQYF. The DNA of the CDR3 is TGCAGTGCTGGTCTCGGGACTAGCGGCAACGAGCAGTACTTC.

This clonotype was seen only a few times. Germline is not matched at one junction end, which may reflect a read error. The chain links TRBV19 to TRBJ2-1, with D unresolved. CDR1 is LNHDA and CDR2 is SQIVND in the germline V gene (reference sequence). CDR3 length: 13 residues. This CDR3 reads CASRIGMYNEQFF. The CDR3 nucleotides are TGTGCCAGTAGAATAGGGATGTACAATGAGCAGTTCTTC.

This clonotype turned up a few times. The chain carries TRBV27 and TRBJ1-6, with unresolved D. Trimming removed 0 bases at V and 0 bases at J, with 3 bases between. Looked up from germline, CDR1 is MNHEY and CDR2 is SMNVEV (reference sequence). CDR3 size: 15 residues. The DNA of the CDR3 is TGTGCCAGCAGTTTATCGATCTCCTATAATTCACCCCTCCACTTT. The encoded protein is CASSLSISYNSPLHF.

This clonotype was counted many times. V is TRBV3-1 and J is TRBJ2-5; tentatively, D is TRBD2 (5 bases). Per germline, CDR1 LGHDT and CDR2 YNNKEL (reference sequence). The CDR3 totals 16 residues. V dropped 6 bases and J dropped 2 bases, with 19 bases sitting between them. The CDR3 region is CASRPDGLAGQETQYF. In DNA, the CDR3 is TGTGCCAGCAGGCCTGATGGTCTAGCCGGACAAGAGACCCAGTACTTC.

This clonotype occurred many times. The CDR3 here is CASSLEDRAPGYTF. In nucleotides, the CDR3 is TGTGCCAGCAGTTTGGAGGACAGGGCTCCCGGCTACACCTTC. The V and J genes are TRBV6-1 and TRBJ1-2, with 8 bases identical to TRBD1. J gave up 8 bases and V 5 bases, and 10 bases lay outside the gene matches. Germline loops: CDR1 MNHNS, CDR2 SASEGT. CDR3 length: 14 amino acids.

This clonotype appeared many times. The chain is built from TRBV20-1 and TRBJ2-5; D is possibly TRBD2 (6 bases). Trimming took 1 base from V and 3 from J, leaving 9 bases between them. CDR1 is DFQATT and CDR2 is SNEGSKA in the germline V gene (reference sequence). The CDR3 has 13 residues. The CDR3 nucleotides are TGCAGTGCTAGAGGGGCGGGGAAAGAGACCCAGTACTTC. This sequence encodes CSARGAGKETQYF.

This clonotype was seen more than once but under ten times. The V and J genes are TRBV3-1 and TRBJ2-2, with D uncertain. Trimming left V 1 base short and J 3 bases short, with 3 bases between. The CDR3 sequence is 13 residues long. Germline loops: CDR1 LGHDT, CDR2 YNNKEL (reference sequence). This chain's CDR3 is CASSQVDTGELFF. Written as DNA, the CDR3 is TGTGCCAGCAGCCAAGTGGACACCGGGGAGCTGTTTTTT. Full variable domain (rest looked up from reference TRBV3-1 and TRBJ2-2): DTAVSQTPKYLVTQMGNDKSIKCEQNLGHDTMYWYKQDSKKFLKIMFSYNNKELIINETVPNRFSPKSPDKAHLNLHINSLELGDSAVYFCASSQVDTGELFFGEGSRLTVL.

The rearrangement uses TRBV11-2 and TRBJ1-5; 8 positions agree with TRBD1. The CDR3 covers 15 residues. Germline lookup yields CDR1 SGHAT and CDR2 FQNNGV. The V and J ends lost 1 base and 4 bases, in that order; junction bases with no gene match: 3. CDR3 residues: CASSLGRQGNQPQHF. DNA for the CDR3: TGTGCCAGCAGCTTAGGAAGACAGGGGAATCAGCCCCAGCATTTT.

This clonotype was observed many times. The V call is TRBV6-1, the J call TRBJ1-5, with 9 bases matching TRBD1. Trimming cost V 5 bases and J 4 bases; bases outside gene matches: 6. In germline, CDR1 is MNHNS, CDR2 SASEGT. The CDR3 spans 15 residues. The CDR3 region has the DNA TGTGCCAGCAGTAACCACAGGGGGCAAAATCAGCCCCAGCATTTT. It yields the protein CASSNHRGQNQPQHF.

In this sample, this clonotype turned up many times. The CDR3 DNA sequence: TGCGCCAGCAGCCCCGACAGGGAGACTAATGAAAAACTGTTTTTT. Protein product: CASSPDRETNEKLFF. The rearrangement uses TRBV5-1 and TRBJ1-4, with TRBD1 identical over 7 bases. There are 15 residues in the CDR3. Germline CDR1 reads SGHRS; CDR2 reads YFSETQ. Trimming cost V 4 bases and J 2 bases; bases outside gene matches: 5.

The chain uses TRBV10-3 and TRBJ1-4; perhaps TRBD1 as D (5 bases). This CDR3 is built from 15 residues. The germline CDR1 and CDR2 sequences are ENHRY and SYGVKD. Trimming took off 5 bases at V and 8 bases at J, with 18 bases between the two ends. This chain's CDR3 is CAISPRQGAIEKLFF. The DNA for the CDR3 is TGTGCCATCAGTCCCCGCCAGGGTGCTATAGAAAAACTGTTTTTT.